The 3 T cell receptor beta chains given below trace back to one sample, sequenced in a study of beta chain features in type 1 diabetes. The isolated RNA, all of it, was reverse transcribed, so expressed TCRB transcripts were what got sequenced. The method was immunoSEQ multiplex PCR; TCRdb's version includes in-frame clones alone and lacks a portion of them. This table has 120,000 to 150,000 clones, about 7% appearing once. The sample comprised central memory CD4+ T cells from blood. These receptors all come from a woman aged 30 to 39 in good health.

The chain recombines TRBV6-5 with TRBJ1-5; the match to TRBD1 covers 7 bases. The J segment lost 6 bases and the V segment lost 5 bases, leaving 10 bases of the junction unmatched. The germline V gene has CDR1 MNHEY and CDR2 SVGAGI. The CDR3 spans 15 residues. CDR3 DNA sequence: TGTGCCAGCAGTCCCGGGACAGAAGGCAGTCAGCCCCAGCATTTT. Translating it yields CASSPGTEGSQPQHF.

The chain uses TRBV2 and TRBJ2-5; D perhaps matches TRBD2 (5 bases). CDR3 length equals 14 residues. Germline V gene data show CDR1 as SNHLY and CDR2 as FYNNEI. V was pared by 4 bases and J by 5 bases, with 14 bases between. CDR3 residues: CASSGDMGGETQYF. The CDR3 nucleotides read TGTGCCAGCAGTGGAGACATGGGCGGGGAGACCCAGTACTTC.

The chain has TRBV4-3 and TRBJ1-1; TRBD1 is a possible D gene (6 bases). Trimming took off 1 base at V and 7 bases at J, with 13 bases between the two ends. The CDR3 runs 14 residues. Germline V CDR1 and CDR2: LGHNA, YSLEER. CDR3 in DNA: TGCGCCAGCAGCCAAGTGTGGACAGACGGTGAAGCTTTCTTT. This encodes CASSQVWTDGEAFF.